Listed below are T cell receptor beta chains from one sample, sequenced in a study of T cells in Graves' hyperthyroidism and ophthalmopathy. TCRdb used MiXCR to reprocess the multiplex PCR reads, holding one entry per CDR3 protein. This sample yields over 250,000 distinct CDR3 sequences, of which under 30% are seen a single time; around 30% belongs to the top ten. The material sequenced was blood. These receptors were taken from a man between 35 and 55 years old with Graves' hyperthyroidism that later progressed to Graves' ophthalmopathy. The CDR3 runs from the conserved cysteine through the conserved F or W. Fields, in order: D gene, J gene, V gene, clone size, CDR3 DNA, CDR3 protein. D genes are given only for firm matches. Clone size is not always given. Where it is, it says once, few, many or a class for expanded clones.

d_call: .
j_call: TRBJ1-2
v_call: TRBV12-3/TRBV12-4
clone_size: few
cdr3_nt: TGTGCCAGCAGCATGACAGGATGGGATGGCTACACCTTC
cdr3_aa: CASSMTGWDGYTF

d_call: .
j_call: TRBJ2-2
v_call: TRBV12-3/TRBV12-4
clone_size: many
cdr3_nt: TGTGCCAGCAGTTTAACCGCGGGATCGGGTCGGGAGCTGTTTTTT
cdr3_aa: CASSLTAGSGRELFF

d_call: .
j_call: TRBJ2-7
v_call: TRBV28
clone_size: few
cdr3_nt: TGTGCCAGCAGACCAACAGGGCCCATCTACGAGCAGTACTTC
cdr3_aa: CASRPTGPIYEQYF

d_call: TRBD2
j_call: TRBJ2-7
v_call: TRBV9
clone_size: many
cdr3_nt: TGTGCCAGCAGCCGGACTAGCGGGAACACCGAGCAGTACTTC
cdr3_aa: CASSRTSGNTEQYF

d_call: .
j_call: TRBJ1-6
v_call: TRBV18
clone_size: many
cdr3_nt: TGTGCCAGCTCACCAGGGGAGAATTCACCCCTCCACTTT
cdr3_aa: CASSPGENSPLHF

d_call: TRBD2
j_call: TRBJ2-5
v_call: TRBV2
clone_size: many
cdr3_nt: TGTGCCAGCAGTCGTTCGGGAGGGACCCAGTACTTC
cdr3_aa: CASSRSGGTQYF

d_call: TRBD1
j_call: TRBJ1-1
v_call: TRBV19
clone_size: many
cdr3_nt: TGTGCCACTCACAGGGGCACCCCGAACACTGAAGCTTTCTTT
cdr3_aa: CATHRGTPNTEAFF

d_call: .
j_call: TRBJ1-1
v_call: TRBV5-1
clone_size: many
cdr3_nt: TGCGCCAGCAGCCGGCGGTCGGGGGAGGGAAGGGCTTTCTTT
cdr3_aa: CASSRRSGEGRAFF

d_call: TRBD2
j_call: TRBJ2-5
v_call: TRBV2
clone_size: .
cdr3_nt: TGTGCCAGCAGCCCGGGACTAGCGGGCCTCCAAGAGACCCAGTACTTC
cdr3_aa: CASSPGLAGLQETQYF

d_call: TRBD1
j_call: TRBJ1-2
v_call: TRBV6-2/TRBV6-3
clone_size: many
cdr3_nt: TGTGCCAGCAGTAACCAGGGGGCGCGACTCTATGGCTACACCTTC
cdr3_aa: CASSNQGARLYGYTF

d_call: .
j_call: TRBJ2-2
v_call: TRBV6-1
clone_size: .
cdr3_nt: TGTGCCAGCTTTGCGGGGCGCGGGGAGCTGTTTTTT
cdr3_aa: CASFAGRGELFF

d_call: .
j_call: TRBJ2-7
v_call: TRBV10-2
clone_size: many
cdr3_nt: TGCGCCAGCAGTGATGCGGGTACCGCCTACGAGCAGTACTTC
cdr3_aa: CASSDAGTAYEQYF

d_call: .
j_call: TRBJ1-2
v_call: TRBV28
clone_size: many
cdr3_nt: TGTGCCAGCAGTTTGGGGAGCGGCTATGGCTACACCTTC
cdr3_aa: CASSLGSGYGYTF

d_call: .
j_call: TRBJ2-7
v_call: TRBV20-1
clone_size: many
cdr3_nt: TGCAGTGCTAGACTTGGGGTAGCGGACGAGCAGTACTTC
cdr3_aa: CSARLGVADEQYF

d_call: TRBD1
j_call: TRBJ2-7
v_call: TRBV28
clone_size: many
cdr3_nt: TGTGCCAGCAGATCCGGGACAGTCTCCTACGAGCAGTACTTC
cdr3_aa: CASRSGTVSYEQYF

d_call: .
j_call: TRBJ1-3
v_call: TRBV14
clone_size: many
cdr3_nt: TGTGCCAGCAGCCAAGTGGCTAGAGGCACCATATATTTT
cdr3_aa: CASSQVARGTIYF

d_call: TRBD1
j_call: TRBJ2-7
v_call: TRBV9
clone_size: many
cdr3_nt: TGTGCCAGCAGCGGACGGGACAGATCGGTGGACGAGCAGTACTTC
cdr3_aa: CASSGRDRSVDEQYF

d_call: .
j_call: TRBJ2-6
v_call: TRBV6-5
clone_size: many
cdr3_nt: TGTGCCAGCAGTGACTCTGGGGCCAACGTCCTGACTTTC
cdr3_aa: CASSDSGANVLTF

d_call: .
j_call: TRBJ2-7
v_call: TRBV6-8
clone_size: many
cdr3_nt: TGTGCCAGCACCTCTTTGGTGGGTTCGTGTGTCCTATGCGAGCAGTACTTC
cdr3_aa: CASTSLVGSCVLCEQYF

d_call: .
j_call: TRBJ2-2
v_call: TRBV7-8
clone_size: many
cdr3_nt: TGTGCCAGCAGCCGCGCGCTGATGGGAGCCGGGGAGCTGTTTTTT
cdr3_aa: CASSRALMGAGELFF

d_call: .
j_call: TRBJ2-7
v_call: TRBV5-1
clone_size: many
cdr3_nt: TGCGCCAGCAGCTTGGAGTCTAGCCGGGCCTACGAGCAGTACTTC
cdr3_aa: CASSLESSRAYEQYF

d_call: .
j_call: TRBJ2-4
v_call: TRBV20-1
clone_size: many
cdr3_nt: TGCAGTGCGGAGGCCCTACCCACGGAAGCCAAAAACATTCAGTACTTC
cdr3_aa: CSAEALPTEAKNIQYF

d_call: .
j_call: TRBJ1-2
v_call: TRBV20-1
clone_size: .
cdr3_nt: TGCAGTGCTCCCGGGATAAAGTCGAGAGGCTACACCTTC
cdr3_aa: CSAPGIKSRGYTF

d_call: .
j_call: TRBJ1-5
v_call: TRBV6-2/TRBV6-3
clone_size: .
cdr3_nt: TGTGCCAGCAGTTACTTACATCAGCCCCAGCATTTT
cdr3_aa: CASSYLHQPQHF

d_call: .
j_call: TRBJ1-1
v_call: TRBV12-3/TRBV12-4
clone_size: .
cdr3_nt: TGTGCCAGCAGTTTAGGTTCCCTCGGGGACACTGAAGCTTTCTTT
cdr3_aa: CASSLGSLGDTEAFF

d_call: .
j_call: TRBJ2-7
v_call: TRBV9
clone_size: .
cdr3_nt: TGTGCCAGCAGTGGCTCGGACACAGCCTACGAGCAGTACTTC
cdr3_aa: CASSGSDTAYEQYF

d_call: .
j_call: TRBJ1-6
v_call: TRBV6-5
clone_size: many
cdr3_nt: TGTGCCAGCAGTTATGAGTATTCACCCCTCCACTTT
cdr3_aa: CASSYEYSPLHF

d_call: .
j_call: TRBJ2-4
v_call: TRBV29-1
clone_size: few
cdr3_nt: TGCAGCGTAAAGGGGGGGAAAAACATTCAGTACTTC
cdr3_aa: CSVKGGKNIQYF

d_call: .
j_call: TRBJ1-2
v_call: TRBV3-1
clone_size: many
cdr3_nt: TGTGCCAGCAGCCAAGATTCCGCCTCCTTTGGAGGCTACACCTTC
cdr3_aa: CASSQDSASFGGYTF

d_call: .
j_call: TRBJ1-2
v_call: TRBV28
clone_size: many
cdr3_nt: TGTGCCAGCAGTTTCGGGGCAAACTACTATGGCTACACCTTC
cdr3_aa: CASSFGANYYGYTF

d_call: .
j_call: TRBJ2-5
v_call: TRBV20-1
clone_size: many
cdr3_nt: TGCAGTGCCGGCCGGGGCGTCGAAAAGACCCAGTACTTC
cdr3_aa: CSAGRGVEKTQYF

d_call: .
j_call: TRBJ1-1
v_call: TRBV12-3/TRBV12-4
clone_size: few
cdr3_nt: TGTGCCAGCAGTTTTACAAGGCAGACTGAAGCTTTCTTT
cdr3_aa: CASSFTRQTEAFF

d_call: .
j_call: TRBJ2-7
v_call: TRBV28
clone_size: few
cdr3_nt: TGTGCCACCCTAACCCTAGCCACTTTTTACGCCGCCCTCTACGAGCAGTACTTC
cdr3_aa: CATLTLATFYAALYEQYF

d_call: .
j_call: TRBJ2-5
v_call: TRBV7-8
clone_size: many
cdr3_nt: TGTGCCAGCAGCTTTTCGGGGGGCGCGGATGGGACCCAGTACTTC
cdr3_aa: CASSFSGGADGTQYF

d_call: .
j_call: TRBJ2-7
v_call: TRBV28
clone_size: .
cdr3_nt: TGTGCCAGCAGTTCAGGGGGGAACGAGCAGTACTTC
cdr3_aa: CASSSGGNEQYF

d_call: .
j_call: TRBJ2-2
v_call: TRBV10-3
clone_size: many
cdr3_nt: TGTGCCATCAGTGACTCACAGAACACCGGGGAGCTGTTTTTT
cdr3_aa: CAISDSQNTGELFF

d_call: .
j_call: TRBJ1-2
v_call: TRBV27
clone_size: many
cdr3_nt: TGTGCCAGCAGCCTAGGACCCCAGGAGGGGAACTATGGCTACACCTTC
cdr3_aa: CASSLGPQEGNYGYTF

d_call: TRBD2
j_call: TRBJ2-5
v_call: TRBV29-1
clone_size: .
cdr3_nt: TGCAGCGTTGAGGGGCTAGCGGAAGAGACCCAGTACTTC
cdr3_aa: CSVEGLAEETQYF

d_call: TRBD2
j_call: TRBJ2-7
v_call: TRBV18
clone_size: many
cdr3_nt: TGTGCCAGCTCGCCGACTAGCGGGGATTACGAGCAGTACTTC
cdr3_aa: CASSPTSGDYEQYF

d_call: .
j_call: TRBJ2-5
v_call: TRBV11-2
clone_size: many
cdr3_nt: TGTGCCAGCAGCTTAGAGTACCAAGAGACCCAGTACTTC
cdr3_aa: CASSLEYQETQYF

d_call: .
j_call: TRBJ1-3
v_call: TRBV28
clone_size: many
cdr3_nt: TGTGCCAGCGGATTAAACTCTGGAAACACCATATATTTT
cdr3_aa: CASGLNSGNTIYF

d_call: .
j_call: TRBJ2-7
v_call: TRBV18
clone_size: once
cdr3_nt: TGTGCCAGCTCACCCGGGCTAACAAACCGGCTGTACTTC
cdr3_aa: CASSPGLTNRLYF

d_call: .
j_call: TRBJ2-6
v_call: TRBV30
clone_size: many
cdr3_nt: TGTGCCTACGATGGGGCTGGGGCCAACGTCCTGACTTTC
cdr3_aa: CAYDGAGANVLTF

d_call: .
j_call: TRBJ2-7
v_call: TRBV28
clone_size: many
cdr3_nt: TGTGCCAGCAGTACGGACCCGGCCTCTTGGGAGCAGTACTTC
cdr3_aa: CASSTDPASWEQYF

d_call: .
j_call: TRBJ2-7
v_call: TRBV6-5
clone_size: many
cdr3_nt: TGTGCCAGCAGTTACTCCCCTCGTATTGGGGAGCAGTACTTC
cdr3_aa: CASSYSPRIGEQYF

d_call: .
j_call: TRBJ1-2
v_call: TRBV12-3/TRBV12-4
clone_size: .
cdr3_nt: TGTGCCAGCAGTTTAGCCCCAGGGGATGCGGATGGCTACACCTTC
cdr3_aa: CASSLAPGDADGYTF

d_call: .
j_call: TRBJ2-5
v_call: TRBV19
clone_size: many
cdr3_nt: TGTGCCAGTCGTAGTGGGGACCAGAAAGAGACCCAGTACTTC
cdr3_aa: CASRSGDQKETQYF

d_call: .
j_call: TRBJ2-7
v_call: TRBV28
clone_size: few
cdr3_nt: TGTGCCAGCAGCCCCTCGGGACTTACCGCCTACGAGCAGTACTTC
cdr3_aa: CASSPSGLTAYEQYF

d_call: .
j_call: TRBJ1-2
v_call: TRBV2
clone_size: many
cdr3_nt: TGTGCCAGCAGTGGGACATATTATGGCTACACCTTC
cdr3_aa: CASSGTYYGYTF

d_call: .
j_call: TRBJ1-5
v_call: TRBV24-1
clone_size: many
cdr3_nt: TGTGCCACCAGTGATCCCGCAGGTCAGCCCCAGCATTTT
cdr3_aa: CATSDPAGQPQHF

d_call: .
j_call: TRBJ1-5
v_call: TRBV6-2/TRBV6-3
clone_size: many
cdr3_nt: TGTGCCAGCACCGCCGACAGGAACAATCAGCCCCAGCATTTT
cdr3_aa: CASTADRNNQPQHF

d_call: .
j_call: TRBJ2-5
v_call: TRBV9
clone_size: .
cdr3_nt: TGTGCCAGCAGCGTAAGTCACCAAGAGACCCAGTACTTC
cdr3_aa: CASSVSHQETQYF

d_call: TRBD1
j_call: TRBJ2-2
v_call: TRBV11-2
clone_size: .
cdr3_nt: TGTGCCAGCAGCCGAGGACAGGGGGCAAGAGGGACCGGGGAGCTGTTTTTT
cdr3_aa: CASSRGQGARGTGELFF

d_call: .
j_call: TRBJ1-2
v_call: TRBV7-9
clone_size: many
cdr3_nt: TGTGCCAGCAGCTTGGGGACCGGCTACAACTATGGCTACACCTTC
cdr3_aa: CASSLGTGYNYGYTF